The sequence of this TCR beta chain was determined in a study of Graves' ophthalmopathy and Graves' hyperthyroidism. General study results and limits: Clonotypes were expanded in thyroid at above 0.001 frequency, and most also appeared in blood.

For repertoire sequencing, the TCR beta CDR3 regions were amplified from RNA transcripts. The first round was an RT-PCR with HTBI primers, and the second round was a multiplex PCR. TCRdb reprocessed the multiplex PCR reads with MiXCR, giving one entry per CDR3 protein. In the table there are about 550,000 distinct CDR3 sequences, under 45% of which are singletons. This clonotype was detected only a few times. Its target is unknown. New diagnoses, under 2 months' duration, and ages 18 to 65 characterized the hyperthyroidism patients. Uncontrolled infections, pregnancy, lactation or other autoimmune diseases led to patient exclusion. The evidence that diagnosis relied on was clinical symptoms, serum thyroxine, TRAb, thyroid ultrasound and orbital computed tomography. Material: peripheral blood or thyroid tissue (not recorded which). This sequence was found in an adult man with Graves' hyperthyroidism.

The CDR3: CATSDSKGQGVTGELFF. In DNA form, the CDR3 reads TGTGCCACCAGTGATAGTAAGGGACAGGGGGTTACCGGGGAGCTGTTTTTT. This rearrangement joins TRBV24-1 to TRBJ2-2; 11 bases line up with TRBD1. Germline CDR1 reads KGHDR; CDR2 reads SFDVKD. This CDR3 comprises 17 residues. Trimming removed 3 bases from V and 5 bases from J; junction bases left unmatched: 7.